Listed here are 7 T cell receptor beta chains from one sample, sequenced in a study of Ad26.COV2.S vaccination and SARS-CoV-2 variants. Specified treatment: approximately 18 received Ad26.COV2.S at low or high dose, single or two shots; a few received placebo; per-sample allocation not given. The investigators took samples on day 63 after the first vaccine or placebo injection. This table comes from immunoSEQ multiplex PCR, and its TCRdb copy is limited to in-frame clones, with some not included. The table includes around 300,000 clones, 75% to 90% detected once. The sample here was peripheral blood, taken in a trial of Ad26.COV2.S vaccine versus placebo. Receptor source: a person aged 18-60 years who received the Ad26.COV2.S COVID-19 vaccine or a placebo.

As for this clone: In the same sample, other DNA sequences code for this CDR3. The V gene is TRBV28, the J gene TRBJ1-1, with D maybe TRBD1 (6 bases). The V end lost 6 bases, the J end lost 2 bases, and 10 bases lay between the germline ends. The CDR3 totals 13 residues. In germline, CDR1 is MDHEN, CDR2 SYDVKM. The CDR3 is CASSQQGNTEAFF. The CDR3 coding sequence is TGTGCCAGCAGCCAACAGGGCAACACTGAAGCTTTCTTT.

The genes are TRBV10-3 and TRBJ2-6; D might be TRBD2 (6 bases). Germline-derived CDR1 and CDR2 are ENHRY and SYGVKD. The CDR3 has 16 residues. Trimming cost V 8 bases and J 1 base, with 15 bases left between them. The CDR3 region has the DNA TGTGCCATCTCGGAGGAGGGTTTTTCTGGGGCCAACGTCCTGACTTTC. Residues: CAISEEGFSGANVLTF.

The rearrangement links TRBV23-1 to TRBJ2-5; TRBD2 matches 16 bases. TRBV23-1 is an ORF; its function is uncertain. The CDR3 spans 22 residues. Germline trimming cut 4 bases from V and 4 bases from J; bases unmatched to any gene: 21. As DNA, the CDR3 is TGCGCCAGCAGTCGCGATCACAGAGGGACTAGCGGGGGGGCCAGTACCAGAGAGACCCAGTACTTC. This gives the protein CASSRDHRGTSGGASTRETQYF.

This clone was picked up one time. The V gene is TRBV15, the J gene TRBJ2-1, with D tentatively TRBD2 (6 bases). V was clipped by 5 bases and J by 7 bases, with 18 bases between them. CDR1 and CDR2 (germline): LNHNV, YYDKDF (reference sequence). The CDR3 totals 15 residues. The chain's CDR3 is CATSAANPGGNEQFF. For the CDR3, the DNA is TGTGCCACCAGCGCGGCTAACCCAGGAGGGAATGAGCAGTTCTTC.

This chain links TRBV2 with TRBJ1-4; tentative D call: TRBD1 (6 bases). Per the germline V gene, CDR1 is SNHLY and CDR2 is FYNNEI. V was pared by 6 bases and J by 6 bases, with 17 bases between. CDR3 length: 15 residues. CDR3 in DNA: TGTGCCAGCAGCTACAGGGAAACGGGAGATGAAAAACTGTTTTTT. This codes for CASSYRETGDEKLFF.

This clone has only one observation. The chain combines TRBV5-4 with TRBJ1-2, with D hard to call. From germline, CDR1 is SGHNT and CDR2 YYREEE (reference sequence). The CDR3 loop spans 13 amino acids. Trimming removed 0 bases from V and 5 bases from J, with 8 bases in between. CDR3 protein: CASSLDGTYGYTF. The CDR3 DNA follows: TGTGCCAGCAGCTTGGATGGAACTTATGGCTACACCTTC.

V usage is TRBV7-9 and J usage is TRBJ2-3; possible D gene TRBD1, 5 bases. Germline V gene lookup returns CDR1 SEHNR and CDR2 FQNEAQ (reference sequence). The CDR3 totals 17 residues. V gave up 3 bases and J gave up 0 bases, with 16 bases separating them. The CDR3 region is CASSLSGLSSSTDTQYF. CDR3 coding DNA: TGTGCCAGCAGCTTGTCAGGGTTGAGCTCGAGCACAGATACGCAGTATTTT.